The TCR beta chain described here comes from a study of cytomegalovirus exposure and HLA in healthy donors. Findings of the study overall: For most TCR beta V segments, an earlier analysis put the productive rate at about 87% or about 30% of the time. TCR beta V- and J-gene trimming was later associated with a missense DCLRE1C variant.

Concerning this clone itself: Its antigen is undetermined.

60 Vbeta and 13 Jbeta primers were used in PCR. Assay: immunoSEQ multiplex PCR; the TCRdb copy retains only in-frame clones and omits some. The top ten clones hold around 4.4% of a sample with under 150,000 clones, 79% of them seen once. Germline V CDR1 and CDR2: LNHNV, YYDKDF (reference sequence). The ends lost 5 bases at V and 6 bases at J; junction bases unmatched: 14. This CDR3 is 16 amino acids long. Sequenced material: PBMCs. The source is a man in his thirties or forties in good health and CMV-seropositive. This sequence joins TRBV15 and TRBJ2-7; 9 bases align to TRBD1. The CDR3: CATSHRPRQGVREQYF. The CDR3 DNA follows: TGTGCCACCAGCCATCGACCAAGACAGGGGGTGCGCGAGCAGTACTTC.